Below, 25 T cell receptor beta chains from the same sample are listed, as sequenced in a study of T cell responses to AZD1222 COVID-19 vaccine. Clones were sequenced by immunoSEQ multiplex PCR, and TCRdb holds only the in-frame ones, with some missing. Seen here are 150,000 or so clones, around 90% observed once, and the top ten hold approximately 6.8%. Material: peripheral blood, obtained on day 0 of AZD1222 vaccination. The receptors derive from an adult in good health.

The CDR3 loop is CASSYDLYNEQFF. DNA of the CDR3: TGCGCCAGCAGCTATGACCTATACAATGAGCAGTTCTTC. The chain couples TRBV5-1 to TRBJ2-1; D gene uncertain. Trimming took off 3 bases at V and 4 bases at J, with 8 bases between the two ends. Per germline, CDR1 SGHRS and CDR2 YFSETQ. CDR3 size: 13 residues.

This clone was observed once. One junction end disagrees with the germline gene, perhaps due to a read error. The chain carries TRBV30 and TRBJ1-2, with D possibly matching TRBD1 (6 bases). Germline V gene sequence: CDR1 GTSNPN, CDR2 SVGIG (reference sequence). The CDR3 loop spans 13 amino acids. CDR3 sequence reads: CAWRSAGGANGPF. CDR3 coding DNA: TGTGCCTGGAGGAGTGCCGGGGGCGCGAATGGCCCCTTC.

This clone was seen only once. V is TRBV29-1 and J is TRBJ2-7, with a possible D match to TRBD1 (6 bases). Germline CDR1 and CDR2: SQVTM and ANQGSEA. CDR3 length equals 14 residues. The germline V and J ends were trimmed by 4 bases and 1 base, with 14 bases remaining between them. The CDR3 loop is CSVGSGTFSYEQYF. CDR3 in DNA: TGCAGCGTTGGCTCCGGGACATTTTCCTACGAGCAGTACTTC.

The J gene is TRBJ2-7, the V gene TRBV6-5, with a weak D call TRBD2 (6 bases). CDR1 MNHEY and CDR2 SVGAGI come from the germline V gene. The germline V and J ends were trimmed by 6 bases and 4 bases, with 16 bases remaining between them. This CDR3 contains 14 residues. CDR3 DNA: TGTGCCAGCAGCGTGGGACTTGGTAGTTACGAGCAGTACTTC. It codes for CASSVGLGSYEQYF.

This clone was found once. V is TRBV6-5 and J is TRBJ2-7, with 9 nucleotides matching TRBD1. CDR1 MNHEY and CDR2 SVGAGI come from the germline V gene. The CDR3 contains 14 residues. J lost 11 bases, V lost 5 bases, and 13 bases had no gene match. The CDR3 nucleotides read TGTGCCAGCAGTCCCGAATTATTAGGGGACAGGGAGTACTTC. Translation gives CASSPELLGDREYF.

This chain uses TRBV3-1 (or the pseudogene TRBV3-2) with TRBJ1-2; weak D call: TRBD1 (5 bases). The CDR3 totals 18 residues. Germline V gene sequence: CDR1 LGHDT, CDR2 YNNKEL (reference sequence). V was shortened by 4 bases and J by 2 bases, with 23 bases between the two germline ends. In nucleotides, the CDR3 is TGTGCCAGCAGCCTCGTCATCAGGGAAGGTCGGGGGAACTATGGCTACACCTTC. Protein sequence: CASSLVIREGRGNYGYTF.

This clone has just one count. The chain is built from TRBV29-1 and TRBJ2-1; D unresolved. Germline values: CDR1 SQVTM, CDR2 ANQGSEA. V lost 6 bases and J 8 bases, leaving 8 bases between the germline ends. This CDR3 spans 10 amino acids. The CDR3 loop is CSVGVDEQFF. DNA of the CDR3: TGCAGCGTGGGTGTGGATGAGCAGTTCTTC.

The chain combines TRBV6-5 with TRBJ1-5, with D unclear. V was clipped by 5 bases and J by 2 bases, with 10 bases between them. Germline-derived CDR1 and CDR2 are MNHEY and SVGAGI. The CDR3 covers 14 residues. The CDR3 nucleotides are TGTGCCAGCAGTAACGGGGTTCGCAATCAGCCCCAGCATTTT. Translated, it gives CASSNGVRNQPQHF.

The V and J genes are TRBV4-2 and TRBJ1-4, with 11 bases that match TRBD1. V trimming: 2 bases; J trimming: 0 bases; junction bases outside the gene matches: 14. The CDR3 runs 21 residues. Germline CDR1 LGHNA, CDR2 YNFKEQ. Here the CDR3 reads CASSQLYPGQGVKTTNEKLFF. In DNA form, the CDR3 reads TGTGCCAGCAGCCAATTATACCCGGGACAGGGGGTAAAAACAACTAATGAAAAACTGTTTTTT.

This chain joins TRBV28 and TRBJ1-4; D uncertain. In germline, CDR1 is MDHEN, CDR2 SYDVKM. Trimming shortened V by 4 bases and J by 0 bases, and 9 bases separated the two germline ends. The CDR3 is 15 residues long. The CDR3, as DNA: TGTGCCAGCAGTTCCTCAGAGACAACTAATGAAAAACTGTTTTTT. This sequence encodes CASSSSETTNEKLFF.

V and J are TRBV6-5 and TRBJ1-3; maybe TRBD1 (6 bases). The CDR3 has 13 residues. Germline lookup yields CDR1 MNHEY and CDR2 SVGAGI. The V gene lost 7 bases and the J gene lost 1 base, with 8 bases spanning the gap. The CDR3 nucleotides read TGTGCCAGCAAAGGGACATCTGGAAACACCATATATTTT. It encodes CASKGTSGNTIYF.

This sequence joins TRBV2 and TRBJ1-5; TRBD1 agrees at 8 bases. The germline CDR1 and CDR2 sequences are SNHLY and FYNNEI. Trimming cost V 4 bases and J 2 bases; bases outside gene matches: 1. The CDR3 extends over 14 amino acids. The chain's CDR3 is CASSGGQGNQPQHF. CDR3 coding DNA: TGTGCCAGCAGTGGGGGACAGGGCAATCAGCCCCAGCATTTT.

This chain connects TRBV27 to TRBJ2-5; TRBD1 agrees at 10 bases. CDR1 is MNHEY and CDR2 is SMNVEV in the germline V gene (reference sequence). This CDR3 has 16 amino acids. Trimming at V came to 8 bases and at J to 4 bases, leaving 13 bases not matched to a gene. The CDR3 sequence: CASSESRTGGGETQYF. The CDR3 DNA follows: TGTGCCAGCTCAGAATCTAGGACAGGGGGGGGAGAGACCCAGTACTTC.

The chain recombines TRBV29-1 with TRBJ2-1; a weak D match, TRBD2 (5 bases). The CDR3 is made up of 12 amino acids. CDR1 is SQVTM and CDR2 is ANQGSEA in the germline V gene. The CDR3 bases are TGCACCTACATAGAGGCGGGCAATGAGCAGTTCTTC. This sequence encodes CTYIEAGNEQFF.

The chain is built from TRBV29-1 and TRBJ1-2, with TRBD1 matching 7 bases. J lost 8 bases, V lost 7 bases, and 7 bases had no gene match. The CDR3 length is 11 residues. Germline V gene lookup returns CDR1 SQVTM and CDR2 ANQGSEA. The CDR3 DNA sequence: TGCAGCGCACCGACAGGGCGCGGCTACACCTTC. Translated: CSAPTGRGYTF.

This chain connects TRBV7-9 to TRBJ2-3; TRBD2 matches 10 bases. CDR1 is SEHNR and CDR2 is FQNEAQ in the germline V gene (reference sequence). V lost 3 bases, J lost 6 bases, and 6 bases stayed unmatched. This CDR3 is built from 15 residues. The CDR3 loop is CASSFGTSASDTQYF. The CDR3 DNA reads TGTGCCAGCAGCTTCGGGACTAGCGCGTCTGATACGCAGTATTTT.

The rearrangement links TRBV7-2 to TRBJ1-5; a possible D gene is TRBD1 (5 bases). Trimming took 1 base from V and 9 from J, leaving 13 bases between them. CDR1 is SGHTA, CDR2 FQGNSA, per germline. There are 14 residues in the CDR3. CDR3 sequence (DNA): TGTGCCAGCAGCTTAGTTGGGGCCGGATGGCCCCAGCATTTT. Translating gives CASSLVGAGWPQHF.

This clone was detected only once. The rearrangement links TRBV9 to TRBJ2-5; TRBD1 agrees at 8 bases. This CDR3 is built from 14 residues. The germline V gene has CDR1 SGDLS and CDR2 YYNGEE. The junction had 7 bases not matched to a gene; V was cut back by 4 bases and J by 5 bases. The CDR3 region is CASSLQGAKETQYF. In DNA, the CDR3 is TGTGCCAGCAGCCTGCAGGGGGCTAAGGAGACCCAGTACTTC.

This chain connects TRBV3-1 (or the pseudogene TRBV3-2) to TRBJ2-7; D call uncertain. The V gene lost 4 bases and the J gene lost 4 bases, with 11 bases spanning the gap. CDR1 and CDR2 from the germline V gene are LGHDT and YNNKEL (reference sequence). The CDR3 length is 13 residues. CDR3 residues: CASSPRHSYEQYF. Here the CDR3 DNA reads TGTGCCAGCAGCCCCCGCCATAGTTACGAGCAGTACTTC.

V usage is TRBV7-9 and J usage is TRBJ1-5, with TRBD1 identical over 8 bases. The CDR3 covers 16 residues. Germline CDR1 is SEHNR and CDR2 is FQNEAQ (reference sequence). V dropped 5 bases and J dropped 5; count of bases not matched to a gene: 11. The CDR3 DNA sequence: TGTGCCAGCAGCCACAGCTTTGGGACAGGAGATCAGCCCCAGCATTTT. This sequence encodes CASSHSFGTGDQPQHF.

The chain combines TRBV2 with TRBJ1-1, with 8 bases matching TRBD1. Germline lookup yields CDR1 SNHLY and CDR2 FYNNEI. This CDR3 has 13 amino acids. V was clipped by 7 bases and J by 10 bases; unmatched bases: 11. Here the CDR3 DNA reads TGTGCCAGCAATGCACCGGGACAGGTGGGAGCTTTCTTT. Amino acid sequence: CASNAPGQVGAFF.

V and J are TRBV29-1 and TRBJ1-1, with 7 bases that match TRBD1. The CDR3 contains 15 residues. The germline gives CDR1 SQVTM, CDR2 ANQGSEA. Trimming at V came to 4 bases and at J to 6 bases, leaving 14 bases not matched to a gene. Here the CDR3 DNA reads TGCAGCGTTGTTTTATCAGGGGGGCGCCGACCTGAAGCTTTCTTT. This sequence encodes CSVVLSGGRRPEAFF.

The chain recombines TRBV6-5 with TRBJ2-7; 7 bases are a match to TRBD1. Germline trimming cut 4 bases from V and 7 bases from J; bases unmatched to any gene: 10. Germline lookup yields CDR1 MNHEY and CDR2 SVGAGI. The CDR3 is 14 residues long. CDR3 protein: CASSFDRVTWEQYF. The CDR3 bases are TGTGCCAGCAGTTTTGACAGGGTAACTTGGGAGCAGTACTTC.

In the case of this clone: An end of the junction does not agree with germline; a read error may underlie this. The gene calls are TRBV11-2 and TRBJ1-1, with D perhaps TRBD1 (6 bases). CDR1 SGHAT and CDR2 FQNNGV come from the germline V gene. The CDR3 is made up of 12 amino acids. The CDR3 reads CAGSPQGSQAFF. For the CDR3, the DNA is TGTGCCGGCAGCCCACAGGGTTCTCAAGCTTTCTTT.

The V and J genes are TRBV5-4 and TRBJ2-1; D possibly corresponds to TRBD2 (7 bases). Germline V CDR1 and CDR2: SGHNT, YYREEE (reference sequence). The CDR3 consists of 15 residues. V gave up 0 bases and J gave up 9 bases, with 16 bases separating them. The CDR3 protein is CASSLGGGRTGEQFF. CDR3 coding DNA: TGTGCCAGCAGCTTGGGGGGGGGCAGGACGGGTGAGCAGTTCTTC.